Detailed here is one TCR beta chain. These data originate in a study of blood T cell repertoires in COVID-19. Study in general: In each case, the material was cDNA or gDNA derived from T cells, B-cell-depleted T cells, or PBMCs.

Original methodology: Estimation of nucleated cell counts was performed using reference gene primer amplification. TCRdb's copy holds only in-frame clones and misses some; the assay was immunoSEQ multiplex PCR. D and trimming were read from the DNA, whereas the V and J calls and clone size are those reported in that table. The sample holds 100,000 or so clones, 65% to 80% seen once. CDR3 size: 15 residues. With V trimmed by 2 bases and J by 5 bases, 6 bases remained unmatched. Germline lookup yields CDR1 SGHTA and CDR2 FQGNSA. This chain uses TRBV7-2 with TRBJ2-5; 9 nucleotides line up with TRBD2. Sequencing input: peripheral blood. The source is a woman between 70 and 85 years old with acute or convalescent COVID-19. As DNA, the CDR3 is TGTGCCAGCAGCTTACGGCTAGCGGGGACGGAGACCCAGTACTTC. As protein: CASSLRLAGTETQYF.